This is a list of T cell receptor beta chains from one sample in a study of blood T cell repertoires in COVID-19. TCRdb keeps only in-frame clones here, not all; method: immunoSEQ multiplex PCR. The sample lists under 130,000 clones, over 75% occurring once. What was sequenced was peripheral blood. The receptors shown here come from a man between 65 and 85 years old with active or convalescent COVID-19. Both conserved end residues are part of each CDR3. D genes are given only for firm matches. The size field is filled for only some rows; it gives once, few, many or a size class.

size: NA
V: TRBV11-2
D: TRBD1
J: TRBJ1-1
DNA: TGTGCCAGCAGTCCAGGGGGAGGCAAAGCTTTCTTT
CDR3: CASSPGGGKAFF

size: NA
V: TRBV7-3
D: TRBD1
J: TRBJ1-2
DNA: TGTGCCAGCAGTTCTAACACAGGGGGCGGCTACACCTTC
CDR3: CASSSNTGGGYTF

size: NA
V: TRBV13
D: TRBD1
J: TRBJ2-3
DNA: TGTGCCAGCAGCCGTATCAGGGGGATCACAGATACGCAGTATTTT
CDR3: CASSRIRGITDTQYF

size: once
V: TRBV4-2
D: NA
J: TRBJ1-1
DNA: TGTGCCAGCAGCCCCGCGGGGGGACCTGAAGCTTTCTTT
CDR3: CASSPAGGPEAFF

size: once
V: TRBV5-6
D: TRBD1
J: TRBJ1-2
DNA: TGTGCCAGCAGCCGGGACAGGACGTATAATGGCTACACCTTC
CDR3: CASSRDRTYNGYTF

size: NA
V: TRBV29-1
D: NA
J: TRBJ1-1
DNA: TGCAGCGTTGAAGGACAGATGAACACTGAAGCTTTCTTT
CDR3: CSVEGQMNTEAFF

size: NA
V: TRBV18
D: TRBD1
J: TRBJ2-7
DNA: TGTGCCAGCTCCCGACAGGGTAGCTACGAGCAGTACTTC
CDR3: CASSRQGSYEQYF

size: NA
V: TRBV5-6
D: TRBD1
J: TRBJ1-1
DNA: TGTGCCAGCAGCTTTGAGACAGGGGTTGAAGCTTTCTTT
CDR3: CASSFETGVEAFF

size: once
V: TRBV27
D: NA
J: TRBJ2-2
DNA: TGTGCCAGCAGTTTAGAGACGAACACCGGGGAGCTGTTTTTT
CDR3: CASSLETNTGELFF

size: NA
V: TRBV5-1
D: NA
J: TRBJ2-1
DNA: TGCGCCAGCAGCTCGGATCTGGGGGGCTCCTACAATGAGCAGTTCTTC
CDR3: CASSSDLGGSYNEQFF

size: few
V: TRBV4-1
D: NA
J: TRBJ1-5
DNA: TGCGCCAGCAGCCATCGGTCCTCAGGACAGCCCCAGCATTTT
CDR3: CASSHRSSGQPQHF

size: NA
V: TRBV18
D: TRBD1
J: TRBJ2-2
DNA: TGTGCCAGCTCACCAATAACAGGGGGGAGCACCGGGGAGCTGTTTTTT
CDR3: CASSPITGGSTGELFF

size: NA
V: TRBV28
D: TRBD1
J: TRBJ1-1
DNA: TGTGCCAGCAGTCCCCGGCCGGGACAGTCGCCTTTCTTT
CDR3: CASSPRPGQSPFF

size: NA
V: TRBV5-1
D: NA
J: TRBJ1-1
DNA: TGCGCCAGCAGCTTGGCACAGAAAAACACTGAAGCTTTCTTT
CDR3: CASSLAQKNTEAFF

size: NA
V: TRBV3-1/TRBV3-2
D: NA
J: TRBJ1-4
DNA: TGTGCCAGCAGCCAATCTGGGGCGGGAGAAAAACTGTTTTTT
CDR3: CASSQSGAGEKLFF

size: few
V: TRBV6-1
D: TRBD1
J: TRBJ1-2
DNA: TGTGCCAGCAGTGAGGGACAGGCTTATGGCTACACCTTC
CDR3: CASSEGQAYGYTF

size: NA
V: TRBV19
D: TRBD1
J: TRBJ2-3
DNA: TGTGCCAGTAGTCAGAGGACAGGGCTTTCGACAGATACGCAGTATTTT
CDR3: CASSQRTGLSTDTQYF

size: once
V: TRBV24-1
D: NA
J: TRBJ2-2
DNA: TGTGCCACCAGTTCCCGGGCCGGGGAGCTGTTTTTT
CDR3: CATSSRAGELFF

size: NA
V: TRBV5-1
D: TRBD1
J: TRBJ2-5
DNA: TGCGCCTCTAAGACAGGGGGACAAGAGACCCAGTACTTC
CDR3: CASKTGGQETQYF

size: NA
V: TRBV5-1
D: NA
J: TRBJ1-2
DNA: TGCGCCAGCAGCTCGAGTCTCATGCGATCAAACTATGGCTACACCTTC
CDR3: CASSSSLMRSNYGYTF

size: few
V: TRBV2
D: TRBD2
J: TRBJ2-7
DNA: TGTGCCAGAGAAGGTAGACTAGCGTCCTACGAGCAGTACTTC
CDR3: CAREGRLASYEQYF

size: NA
V: TRBV9
D: NA
J: TRBJ2-3
DNA: TGTGCCAGCAGCGTAGGTAATAGTGTGACAGATACGCAGTATTTT
CDR3: CASSVGNSVTDTQYF

size: NA
V: TRBV7-9
D: TRBD2
J: TRBJ2-1
DNA: TGTGCCAGCAGCTTAACCTCCCCTAGCGGCTACAATGAGCAGTTCTTC
CDR3: CASSLTSPSGYNEQFF